These 3 T cell receptor beta chains were sequenced from one sample in a study of CD8 T cells in ankylosing spondylitis (dated by TCRdb to between 2016 and 2019). The protocol used for the library was 5' RACE. TCRdb shows the sequencer as Illumina HiSeq 2500. The public sequencing data were trimmed at Q25 with fastp and processed into clonotypes with MiXCR by TCRdb, which kept only in-frame beta chains. Entries that share a CDR3 protein sequence are merged under the most common genes and DNA. This sample lists approximately 150,000 distinct CDR3 sequences; about 42% were detected once. The leading ten clones occupy roughly 15% of the sample. Sequencing used synovial fluid, either unsorted or a sorted T cell fraction (not recorded which). All receptors come from a male donor with ankylosing spondylitis.

This chain links TRBV11-2 with TRBJ2-7, with TRBD1 matching over 8 bases. CDR1 SGHAT and CDR2 FQNNGV come from the germline V gene. V lost 1 base, J lost 0 bases, and 2 bases stayed unmatched. This CDR3 contains 15 residues. CDR3 amino acids: CASSLGGTGSYEQYF. The CDR3, as DNA: TGTGCCAGCAGCTTAGGGGGGACAGGCTCCTACGAGCAGTACTTC.

This clonotype was found a few times. The rearrangement joins TRBV5-1 to TRBJ1-2, with D unresolved. CDR1 is SGHRS and CDR2 is YFSETQ in the germline V gene. V dropped 0 bases and J dropped 3 bases, with 12 bases sitting between them. This CDR3 comprises 15 residues. The CDR3 here is CASSLVGRRYYGYTF. The CDR3 nucleotides read TGCGCCAGCAGCTTGGTTGGCAGGCGTTACTATGGCTACACCTTC.

This clonotype appeared a few times. V gene TRBV6-5 combines with J gene TRBJ2-7; either TRBD1 or TRBD2 may fit D (5 bases each). This CDR3 contains 16 residues. Germline V gives CDR1 MNHEY, CDR2 SVGAGI. V was pared by 7 bases and J by 7 bases, with 26 bases between. CDR3 nucleotides: TGTGCCAGCATTACCGGCTACGGGACGGCTTCTGAAGAGCAGTACTTC. This gives the protein CASITGYGTASEEQYF.